This passage covers 20 T cell receptor beta chains from one sample sequenced in a study of blood T cell repertoires in COVID-19. Clones were read by immunoSEQ multiplex PCR, and TCRdb kept only the in-frame ones, dropping some. The table has 250,000 to 350,000 clones, more than 70% seen once. Sequenced material: peripheral blood. These receptors were collected from a woman between 50 and 59 years old with acute or convalescent COVID-19.

V usage is TRBV19 and J usage is TRBJ1-5; TRBD1 agrees at 8 bases. In germline, CDR1 is LNHDA, CDR2 SQIVND (reference sequence). J lost 3 bases, V lost 5 bases, and 12 bases had no gene match. The CDR3 runs 17 residues. The CDR3 is CASSPRDRGGNNQPQHF. In DNA, the CDR3 is TGTGCCAGTAGTCCGAGAGACAGGGGAGGGAACAATCAGCCCCAGCATTTT.

V is TRBV5-1 and J is TRBJ1-3, with TRBD1 as a possible D gene (5 bases). The CDR3 consists of 14 residues. Between the trimmed V and J ends, which lost 0 bases and 8 bases, there was a span of 12 bases. The germline V gene has CDR1 SGHRS and CDR2 YFSETQ. The CDR3 loop reads CASSLAGGADTIYF. The DNA of the CDR3 is TGCGCCAGCAGCTTGGCGGGGGGTGCGGACACCATATATTTT.

The chain recombines TRBV7-2 with TRBJ1-4, with TRBD1 matching 10 bases. The junction had 6 bases not matched to a gene; V was cut back by 3 bases and J by 11 bases. The germline gives CDR1 SGHTA, CDR2 FQGNSA. This CDR3 is 14 amino acids long. The CDR3 DNA is TGTGCCAGCAGCTTGGGACAGGGGTGGGAGAAACTGTTTTTT. Amino acids: CASSLGQGWEKLFF. The full variable domain, in which reference TRBV7-2 and TRBJ1-4 provide the parts outside the CDR3, is GAGVSQSPSNKVTEKGKDVELRCDPISGHTALYWYRQSLGQGLEFLIYFQGNSAPDKSGLPSDRFSAERTGGSVSTLTIQRTQQEDSAVYLCASSLGQGWEKLFFGSGTQLSVL.

Notes on this clone: One end of the junction fails to match germline, which may point to a read error. V gene TRBV18 combines with J gene TRBJ2-7; possibly TRBD2 for D (5 bases). The CDR3 extends over 13 amino acids. Germline assignment: CDR1 KGHSH and CDR2 LQKENI. CDR3 sequence reads: CASSPLSGLPGNF. DNA for the CDR3: TGTGCCAGCTCACCACTCTCGGGTCTTCCGGGGAACTTC.

The chain combines TRBV7-8 with TRBJ1-5; 9 positions agree with TRBD1. Germline V gives CDR1 SGHVS, CDR2 FQNEAQ. The CDR3 spans 18 residues. J lost 9 bases, V lost 1 base, and 16 bases had no gene match. CDR3 coding DNA: TGTGCCAGCAGCTTAGACAGGGGGCACCTTCATTGGGGCCGGCCCCAGCATTTT. Its translation: CASSLDRGHLHWGRPQHF.

This sequence joins TRBV11-2 and TRBJ2-1, with 13 bases aligning to TRBD2. V was clipped by 5 bases and J by 4 bases; unmatched bases: 5. Germline V lookup: CDR1 SGHAT, CDR2 FQNNGV. The CDR3 extends over 16 amino acids. The CDR3 coding sequence is TGTGCCAGCAGCCCCTGGACTAGCGGGAGATACAATGAGCAGTTCTTC. Translation gives CASSPWTSGRYNEQFF.

The chain recombines TRBV19 with TRBJ2-1; 7 nucleotides match TRBD2. V shed 4 bases and J 3 bases; nucleotides not matched to a gene: 6. This CDR3 spans 15 amino acids. Germline V gives CDR1 LNHDA, CDR2 SQIVND (reference sequence). CDR3 region: CASSTSSGNYNEQFF. CDR3 in DNA: TGTGCCAGTAGTACCTCTAGCGGAAACTACAATGAGCAGTTCTTC.

The chain combines TRBV5-4 with TRBJ2-1; TRBD2 agrees at 11 bases. CDR1 SGHNT and CDR2 YYREEE come from the germline V gene (reference sequence). The CDR3 has 17 amino acids. V shed 1 base and J 5 bases; nucleotides not matched to a gene: 8. The CDR3 loop reads CASSLLSGRAVDNEQFF. In DNA form, the CDR3 reads TGTGCCAGCAGCTTGCTTAGCGGGAGGGCCGTTGACAATGAGCAGTTCTTC.

There are a few counts of this clone. The chain joins TRBV5-1 to TRBJ2-7, with 14 bases that match TRBD2. CDR3 length equals 21 residues. In germline, CDR1 is SGHRS, CDR2 YFSETQ. V dropped 1 base and J dropped 3; count of bases not matched to a gene: 18. The CDR3 bases are TGCGCCAGCAGCTTGTTACCGGGACTAGCGGGAGCAGCGATCTTGGGCTACGAGCAGTACTTC. Amino acid sequence: CASSLLPGLAGAAILGYEQYF.

The chain employs TRBV24-1 and TRBJ2-3, with TRBD2 matching 8 bases. The J segment lost 5 bases and the V segment lost 5 bases, leaving 11 bases of the junction unmatched. The CDR3 loop spans 16 amino acids. In germline, CDR1 is KGHDR, CDR2 SFDVKD. As DNA, the CDR3 is TGTGCCACCAGTGTTGGGGGGAGCGGGAGAGGAGATACGCAGTATTTT. Its translation is CATSVGGSGRGDTQYF.

This clone appeared a single time. The gene calls are TRBV24-1 and TRBJ2-2; TRBD2 agrees at 7 bases. This CDR3 has 15 residues. Germline lookup yields CDR1 KGHDR and CDR2 SFDVKD. Unmatched junction bases numbered 7, after V lost 5 bases and J lost 5 bases. CDR3 sequence: CATSGPWGGTGELFF. The DNA of the CDR3 is TGTGCCACCAGTGGTCCGTGGGGGGGGACCGGGGAGCTGTTTTTT.

The chain combines TRBV20-1 with TRBJ1-5; no firm D call. V was clipped by 3 bases and J by 3 bases, with 6 bases between them. Germline V gene sequence: CDR1 DFQATT, CDR2 SNEGSKA (reference sequence). The CDR3 loop spans 12 amino acids. CDR3 nucleotides: TGCAGTGCTAGTGAACACAATCAGCCCCAGCATTTT. The encoded protein is CSASEHNQPQHF.

V usage is TRBV7-2 and J usage is TRBJ1-4; D ambiguous. The ends were cut back, 1 base at V and 4 bases at J, with 10 bases in the middle. The CDR3 is 15 residues long. The germline gives CDR1 SGHTA, CDR2 FQGNSA. The CDR3 loop is CASSLVAGYNEKLFF. CDR3 DNA: TGTGCCAGCAGCTTAGTGGCGGGGTATAATGAAAAACTGTTTTTT.

The rearrangement joins TRBV19 to TRBJ1-2; TRBD1 matches at 9 bases. Per germline, CDR1 LNHDA and CDR2 SQIVND (reference sequence). This CDR3 is 18 amino acids long. With 3 bases clipped from V and 3 bases from J, the junction kept 14 bases outside the gene matches. The CDR3 DNA reads TGTGCCAGTAGTATTCATGGAGGGACAGGGCGATTTGACTATGGCTACACCTTC. Translating it yields CASSIHGGTGRFDYGYTF. Full variable domain (rest looked up from reference TRBV19 and TRBJ1-2): DGGITQSPKYLFRKEGQNVTLSCEQNLNHDAMYWYRQDPGQGLRLIYYSQIVNDFQKGDIAEGYSVSREKKESFPLTVTSAQKNPTAFYLCASSIHGGTGRFDYGYTFGSGTRLTVV.

J is TRBJ2-3 and V is TRBV27, with 9 nucleotides matching TRBD2. Germline values: CDR1 MNHEY, CDR2 SMNVEV (reference sequence). V was pared by 4 bases and J by 5 bases, with 10 bases of the junction left unmatched. The CDR3 consists of 16 residues. The CDR3 is CASSSPSGTTGDTQYF. DNA for the CDR3: TGTGCCAGCAGTTCCCCTAGCGGGACAACAGGAGATACGCAGTATTTT.

This rearrangement joins TRBV18 to TRBJ2-1, with a tentative D call TRBD2 (5 bases). CDR3 size: 14 residues. Germline loops: CDR1 KGHSH, CDR2 LQKENI. The V and J ends lost 3 bases and 8 bases respectively, with 14 bases between them. The CDR3 nucleotides read TGTGCCAGCTCACCTGGACTCCAGGCGGATGAGCAGTTCTTC. Protein product: CASSPGLQADEQFF.

This clone has just a few counts. The rearrangement links TRBV4-1 to TRBJ1-6; a possible D gene is TRBD1 (5 bases). The CDR3 length is 14 residues. Germline values: CDR1 MGHRA, CDR2 YSYEKL. V was shortened by 0 bases and J by 6 bases, with 6 bases between the two germline ends. This chain's CDR3 is CASSQERGNSPLHF. Here the CDR3 DNA reads TGCGCCAGCAGCCAAGAAAGGGGTAATTCACCCCTCCACTTT.

J is TRBJ1-2 and V is TRBV19, with TRBD1 as a possible D gene (6 bases). V lost 1 base to trimming and J lost 2 bases, with 8 bases between them. CDR1 and CDR2 from the germline V gene are LNHDA and SQIVND (reference sequence). The CDR3 loop spans 14 amino acids. CDR3: CASSIAGANYGYTF. In DNA form, the CDR3 reads TGTGCCAGTAGTATAGCAGGGGCCAACTATGGCTACACCTTC.

The V and J genes are TRBV7-9 and TRBJ2-1; D possibly corresponds to TRBD2 (6 bases). This CDR3 contains 16 residues. The germline CDR1 and CDR2 sequences are SEHNR and FQNEAQ (reference sequence). Trimming removed 4 bases from V and 0 bases from J, with 13 bases in between. CDR3 in amino acids: CASSSLGRGSYNEQFF. The CDR3 DNA sequence: TGTGCCAGCAGCTCCCTTGGGCGGGGCTCCTACAATGAGCAGTTCTTC.

The chain links TRBV24-1 to TRBJ1-2; 7 nucleotides match TRBD1. Trimming removed 5 bases from V and 5 bases from J; junction bases left unmatched: 10. The CDR3 is 15 amino acids. CDR1 KGHDR and CDR2 SFDVKD come from the germline V gene. The CDR3 nucleotides are TGTGCCACCAGTGGCGCCGGGACAGAGCTGTATGGCTACACCTTC. It codes for CATSGAGTELYGYTF.